These 20 T cell receptor beta chains originate from one sample sequenced in a study of blood T cell repertoires in COVID-19. Assay: immunoSEQ multiplex PCR; the TCRdb copy retains only in-frame clones and omits some. The sample lists 150,000 to 250,000 clones; 94% were seen once. Sequencing was done on a sample of peripheral blood. These TCRs come from a man aged 25 to 40 with COVID-19, enrolled during active disease.

V gene TRBV24-1 combines with J gene TRBJ2-2; TRBD1 aligns across 7 bases. The CDR3 length is 13 residues. The trim removed 7 bases at V and 3 bases at J, leaving 1 base unmatched. The germline gives CDR1 KGHDR, CDR2 SFDVKD. CDR3 sequence: CATRDRDTGELFF. DNA for the CDR3: TGTGCCACCAGAGACAGGGACACCGGGGAGCTGTTTTTT.

This clone came up a few times. The chain joins TRBV4-1 to TRBJ1-1; 12 nucleotides match TRBD1. CDR3 length: 18 residues. J gave up 4 bases and V 6 bases, and 15 bases lay outside the gene matches. CDR1 is MGHRA and CDR2 is YSYEKL in the germline V gene. The CDR3 sequence: CASRPTGTGGAIRTEAFF. Here the CDR3 DNA reads TGCGCCAGCAGACCTACCGGGACAGGGGGCGCGATTCGCACTGAAGCTTTCTTT.

V usage is TRBV2 and J usage is TRBJ2-1, with D maybe TRBD1 (6 bases). From germline, CDR1 is SNHLY and CDR2 FYNNEI. The CDR3 is 14 residues long. The V end lost 8 bases, the J end lost 7 bases, and 18 bases lay between the germline ends. CDR3 loop: CASPVIVGANEQFF. DNA of the CDR3: TGTGCCAGCCCAGTCATCGTGGGGGCAAATGAGCAGTTCTTC.

The J gene is TRBJ2-1, the V gene TRBV2, with 8 bases fitting TRBD2. The V segment lost 4 bases and the J segment 0 bases; nucleotides outside the gene matches: 17. This CDR3 comprises 20 residues. From germline, CDR1 is SNHLY and CDR2 FYNNEI. Here the CDR3 reads CASSGFLAGPRRSSYNEQFF. The CDR3 nucleotides are TGTGCCAGCAGTGGGTTTCTAGCGGGCCCCCGGAGGAGCTCCTACAATGAGCAGTTCTTC.

CDR3 nucleotides: TGTGCCAGCAGGGACAGGGGAACGAGGTATGGCTACACCTTC. Protein product: CASRDRGTRYGYTF. The chain recombines TRBV6-5 with TRBJ1-2; TRBD1 matches 9 bases. The V gene end was trimmed by 6 bases and the J gene end by 5 bases; junction bases not matched to a gene: 7. CDR1 is MNHEY, CDR2 SVGAGI, per germline. The CDR3 covers 14 residues.

The chain employs TRBV3-1 (or the pseudogene TRBV3-2) and TRBJ1-1; D is ambiguous. Germline V gives CDR1 LGHDT, CDR2 YNNKEL (reference sequence). Deletions cut 4 bases from V and 1 base from J, with 10 bases between. CDR3 length: 14 amino acids. The CDR3 loop reads CASSPLRGNTEAFF. The CDR3 bases are TGTGCCAGCAGCCCCCTGCGGGGGAACACTGAAGCTTTCTTT.

This sequence joins TRBV4-2 and TRBJ2-1, with 8 bases that match TRBD2. Germline assignment: CDR1 LGHNA and CDR2 YNFKEQ. The trim removed 0 bases at V and 2 bases at J, leaving 3 bases unmatched. The CDR3 has 16 amino acids. The DNA for the CDR3 is TGTGCCAGCAGCCAAGATTCAGCGGGGGCCTACAATGAGCAGTTCTTC. Residues: CASSQDSAGAYNEQFF.

The V gene is TRBV3-1 (or the pseudogene TRBV3-2), the J gene TRBJ2-5, with no clear D. This CDR3 has 12 amino acids. Germline CDR1 is LGHDT and CDR2 is YNNKEL (reference sequence). V lost 1 base and J lost 3, with 3 bases in between. Here the CDR3 DNA reads TGTGCCAGCAGCCAAGGAGAAGAGACCCAGTACTTC. Translating it yields CASSQGEETQYF.

The chain joins TRBV10-1 to TRBJ1-4; no clear D gene. The CDR3 is made up of 15 amino acids. V dropped 2 bases and J dropped 7 bases, with 14 bases sitting between them. Germline assignment: CDR1 WNHNN and CDR2 SYGVQD (reference sequence). In DNA, the CDR3 is TGCGCCAGCAGTGAGGGGTCCGCGGATGGTGAAAAACTGTTTTTT. Amino acid sequence: CASSEGSADGEKLFF.

This sequence joins TRBV11-1 and TRBJ1-6, with D possibly being TRBD1 (6 bases). With 5 bases removed from V and 10 bases from J, the gap between germline ends came to 12 bases. The CDR3 totals 13 residues. The germline gives CDR1 SGHAT, CDR2 FQDESV (reference sequence). CDR3 DNA: TGTGCCAGCAGCCGTAACAGGGAATCACCCCTCCACTTT. Its translation is CASSRNRESPLHF.

This chain links TRBV30 with TRBJ1-3; possibly TRBD1 for D (5 bases). The V end lost 0 bases, the J end lost 0 bases, and 9 bases lay between the germline ends. Germline CDR1 GTSNPN, CDR2 SVGIG (reference sequence). This CDR3 is built from 15 residues. The CDR3 reads CAWSVQGSSGNTIYF. Here the CDR3 DNA reads TGTGCCTGGAGTGTGCAGGGAAGCTCTGGAAACACCATATATTTT.

The chain recombines TRBV27 with TRBJ1-2; no clear D gene. Trimming shortened V by 5 bases and J by 5 bases, and 21 bases separated the two germline ends. This CDR3 has 16 amino acids. Germline loops: CDR1 MNHEY, CDR2 SMNVEV (reference sequence). The DNA of the CDR3 is TGTGCCAGCAGTCCGGCCCGGACGGCCCGAGGGTATGGCTACACCTTC. Translated: CASSPARTARGYGYTF.

The chain employs TRBV11-2 and TRBJ1-2; TRBD1 matches 8 bases. The CDR3 has 15 residues. With 3 bases clipped from V and 0 bases from J, the junction kept 3 bases outside the gene matches. Germline V CDR1 and CDR2: SGHAT, FQNNGV. The CDR3 DNA follows: TGTGCCAGCAGCTTGAGGACAGGGCCTAACTATGGCTACACCTTC. Amino acid sequence: CASSLRTGPNYGYTF.

The chain has TRBV10-3 and TRBJ1-2, with D hard to call. Trimming left V 11 bases short and J 6 bases short, with 19 bases between. Germline V gene sequence: CDR1 ENHRY, CDR2 SYGVKD. The CDR3 extends over 13 amino acids. CDR3 nucleotides: TGTGCCCTTTCTACAGAGGGCGCCCATGGCTACACCTTC. It codes for CALSTEGAHGYTF.

The chain is built from TRBV27 and TRBJ2-3, with D tentatively TRBD2 (6 bases). The CDR3 runs to 17 residues. V was pared by 0 bases and J by 0 bases, with 13 bases between. Germline CDR1 and CDR2: MNHEY and SMNVEV (reference sequence). CDR3 coding DNA: TGTGCCAGCAGTTTATCGTGGGTAGCGGCTAGCACAGATACGCAGTATTTT. Protein product: CASSLSWVAASTDTQYF.

This chain joins TRBV6-5 and TRBJ2-5; 11 positions match TRBD1. The V and J ends lost 6 bases and 4 bases, in that order; junction bases with no gene match: 4. The CDR3 extends over 14 amino acids. From germline, CDR1 is MNHEY and CDR2 SVGAGI. The CDR3 loop is CASSQGTGGETQYF. CDR3 sequence (DNA): TGTGCCAGCAGCCAAGGGACAGGGGGAGAGACCCAGTACTTC.

The V and J genes are TRBV13 and TRBJ1-6, with TRBD1 matching over 9 bases. CDR3 length equals 14 residues. Germline CDR1 reads PRHDT; CDR2 reads FYEKMQ (reference sequence). Trimming at V came to 5 bases and at J to 10 bases, leaving 6 bases not matched to a gene. The CDR3 here is CASSTRTGASPLHF. The CDR3 DNA reads TGTGCCAGCAGCACCCGGACAGGGGCGTCACCCCTCCACTTT.

The rearrangement links TRBV5-6 to TRBJ1-3; D is possibly TRBD1 (5 bases). V lost 2 bases to trimming and J lost 2 bases, with 17 bases between them. Germline CDR1 is SGHDT and CDR2 is YYEEEE. There are 17 residues in the CDR3. CDR3 residues: CASSLWVQGTTGNTIYF. CDR3 bases: TGTGCCAGCAGCTTATGGGTCCAGGGAACTACTGGAAACACCATATATTTT.

The chain links TRBV12-3 or TRBV12-4 to TRBJ2-1; 8 nucleotides agree with TRBD2. The trim removed 8 bases at V and 2 bases at J, leaving 2 bases unmatched. There are 13 residues in the CDR3. CDR3 residues: CASGGGTYNEQFF. CDR3 sequence (DNA): TGTGCCAGCGGCGGGGGGACCTACAATGAGCAGTTCTTC.

This sequence joins TRBV19 and TRBJ1-5; D is perhaps TRBD1 (5 bases). CDR3 size: 15 residues. Trimming pared 5 bases from V and 4 bases from J, leaving 15 bases between. The germline V gene encodes CDR1 LNHDA and CDR2 SQIVND (reference sequence). The CDR3 DNA sequence: TGTGCCAGTAGTGGGGGGAACCCAGATAATCAGCCCCAGCATTTT. This sequence encodes CASSGGNPDNQPQHF.